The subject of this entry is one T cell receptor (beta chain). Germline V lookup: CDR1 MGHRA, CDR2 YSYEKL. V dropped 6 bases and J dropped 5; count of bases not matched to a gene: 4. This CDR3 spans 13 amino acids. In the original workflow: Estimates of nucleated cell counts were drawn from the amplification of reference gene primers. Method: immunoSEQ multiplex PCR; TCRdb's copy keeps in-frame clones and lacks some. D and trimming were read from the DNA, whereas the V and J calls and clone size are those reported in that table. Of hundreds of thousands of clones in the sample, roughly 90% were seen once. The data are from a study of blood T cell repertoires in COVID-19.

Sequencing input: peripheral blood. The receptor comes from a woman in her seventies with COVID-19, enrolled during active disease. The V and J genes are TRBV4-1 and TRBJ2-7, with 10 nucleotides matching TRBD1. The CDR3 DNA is TGCGCCAGCAGGGGGACAGGGGACCACGAGCAGTACTTC. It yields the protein CASRGTGDHEQYF.